The 17 T cell receptor beta chains below come from one sample, sequenced in a study of blood T cell repertoires in COVID-19. Clones were sequenced by immunoSEQ multiplex PCR, and TCRdb holds only the in-frame ones, with some missing. This sample carries roughly 170,000 clones, under 90% of them seen once, and the ten largest clones take about 12%. Sequenced sample: PBMCs or T cells enriched from blood (not recorded which). The source is a man aged 50-59 years who had recovered from COVID-19.

The chain couples TRBV3-1 (or the pseudogene TRBV3-2) to TRBJ1-6; D not resolved. V shed 0 bases and J shed 0 bases, with 12 bases lying between them. The CDR3 runs 18 residues. Germline V lookup: CDR1 LGHDT, CDR2 YNNKEL (reference sequence). CDR3: CASSQDWGASSYNSPLHF. CDR3 nucleotide sequence: TGTGCCAGCAGCCAAGATTGGGGAGCAAGCTCCTATAATTCACCCCTCCACTTT.

The chain couples TRBV20-1 to TRBJ1-2; D call uncertain. This CDR3 region has 14 residues. CDR1 and CDR2 (germline): DFQATT, SNEGSKA (reference sequence). V was clipped by 3 bases and J by 4 bases, with 15 bases between them. The CDR3 sequence: CSASNPRFFYGYTF. DNA for the CDR3: TGCAGTGCTAGTAATCCCAGGTTTTTCTATGGCTACACCTTC.

This chain uses TRBV29-1 with TRBJ1-2, with 9 bases fitting TRBD1. Germline V gene lookup returns CDR1 SQVTM and CDR2 ANQGSEA. The trim removed 2 bases at V and 10 bases at J, leaving 2 bases unmatched. This CDR3 is built from 11 residues. The CDR3 protein is CSVERDRAYTF. In nucleotides, the CDR3 is TGCAGCGTTGAAAGGGACAGGGCCTACACCTTC.

J is TRBJ2-7 and V is TRBV7-6; 7 bases agree with TRBD1. From germline, CDR1 is SGHVS and CDR2 FNYEAQ. V trimming: 4 bases; J trimming: 3 bases; junction bases outside the gene matches: 12. CDR3 length: 16 residues. For the CDR3, the DNA is TGTGCCAGCAGCTCATCGGTTGGGGCAGGGGGCTACGAGCAGTACTTC. It specifies CASSSSVGAGGYEQYF.

The J gene is TRBJ2-5, the V gene TRBV7-2; tentatively, D is TRBD2 (6 bases). The CDR3 runs 17 residues. CDR1 is SGHTA, CDR2 FQGNSA, per germline. V was pared by 4 bases and J by 4 bases, with 22 bases between. This CDR3 reads CASSSGRGAAPRETQYF. The CDR3 DNA reads TGTGCCAGCAGCTCCGGGCGCGGGGCCGCCCCTAGAGAGACCCAGTACTTC. The variable domain in full, completed from reference TRBV7-2 and TRBJ2-5, reads GAGVSQSPSNKVTEKGKDVELRCDPISGHTALYWYRQSLGQGLEFLIYFQGNSAPDKSGLPSDRFSAERTGGSVSTLTIQRTQQEDSAVYLCASSSGRGAAPRETQYFGPGTRLLVL.

This clone has a handful of counts. This sequence joins TRBV6-1 and TRBJ2-7; 7 bases line up with TRBD2. With V trimmed by 4 bases and J by 0 bases, 9 bases remained unmatched. The CDR3 extends over 16 amino acids. Germline loops: CDR1 MNHNS, CDR2 SASEGT. The CDR3 loop is CASSVSSGASSYEQYF. CDR3 coding DNA: TGTGCCAGCAGTGTCTCTAGCGGCGCCAGCTCCTACGAGCAGTACTTC.

J is TRBJ2-2 and V is TRBV5-1, with D unresolved. The germline V gene encodes CDR1 SGHRS and CDR2 YFSETQ. The V and J ends lost 0 bases and 4 bases respectively, with 7 bases between them. The length of the CDR3 is 14 residues. The CDR3 protein is CASSLGGRTGELFF. CDR3 DNA: TGCGCCAGCAGCTTGGGTGGGCGCACCGGGGAGCTGTTTTTT.

This clone was detected once. This chain connects TRBV18 to TRBJ1-2; D call uncertain. In germline, CDR1 is KGHSH, CDR2 LQKENI. The V gene lost 6 bases and the J gene lost 8 bases, with 13 bases spanning the gap. This CDR3 has 12 residues. The CDR3 DNA reads as TGTGCCAGCTCTACCCAGTCGGAGGGCTACACCTTC. Protein product: CASSTQSEGYTF.

The rearrangement joins TRBV20-1 to TRBJ1-2, with a weak D call TRBD1 (5 bases). The CDR3 is 11 residues long. Per the germline V gene, CDR1 is DFQATT and CDR2 is SNEGSKA (reference sequence). Deletions cut 3 bases from V and 8 bases from J, with 10 bases between. The CDR3 coding sequence is TGCAGTGCTAGGGACAAACGCGGCTACACCTTC. Its translation is CSARDKRGYTF.

V and J are TRBV18 and TRBJ1-3, with a weak D call TRBD1 (5 bases). This CDR3 region has 15 residues. Deletions cut 0 bases from V and 0 bases from J, with 6 bases between. Germline CDR1 reads KGHSH; CDR2 reads LQKENI. The CDR3 DNA follows: TGTGCCAGCTCACCACCGGGGCCCTCTGGAAACACCATATATTTT. This sequence encodes CASSPPGPSGNTIYF.

J is TRBJ2-7 and V is TRBV4-1; 7 bases map to TRBD1. Germline V gene data show CDR1 as MGHRA and CDR2 as YSYEKL. Trimming at V came to 5 bases and at J to 3 bases, leaving 16 bases not matched to a gene. CDR3 length equals 17 residues. The CDR3 loop is CASSSGPRQGMIYEQYF. As DNA, the CDR3 is TGCGCCAGCAGCTCCGGACCTCGACAGGGAATGATCTACGAGCAGTACTTC.

The chain links TRBV7-6 to TRBJ2-3; 11 bases are a match to TRBD2. This CDR3 has 18 amino acids. The germline V gene encodes CDR1 SGHVS and CDR2 FNYEAQ. Trimming removed 5 bases from V and 5 bases from J; junction bases left unmatched: 15. The CDR3 bases are TGTGCCAGCAGCCCACTTCCGGTAGCGGGGGGGCACGGAGATACGCAGTATTTT. Translated: CASSPLPVAGGHGDTQYF.

V usage is TRBV5-4 and J usage is TRBJ2-5; D might be TRBD2 (7 bases). The V end lost 4 bases, the J end lost 5 bases, and 18 bases lay between the germline ends. The germline V gene has CDR1 SGHNT and CDR2 YYREEE (reference sequence). The CDR3 totals 15 residues. CDR3 in DNA: TGTGCCAGCAGCCTCGGAGGGGGGGCCGGGGAGACCCAGTACTTC. Its translation is CASSLGGGAGETQYF.

The genes are TRBV18 and TRBJ1-5; 9 nucleotides align to TRBD1. V gave up 5 bases and J gave up 2 bases; unmatched junction bases: 1. This CDR3 is 14 amino acids long. CDR1 KGHSH and CDR2 LQKENI come from the germline V gene. Here the CDR3 DNA reads TGTGCCAGCTCAAGGACAGGGGGCAATCAGCCCCAGCATTTT. Protein product: CASSRTGGNQPQHF.

The chain recombines TRBV7-2 with TRBJ2-2; possible D gene TRBD1, 7 bases. V gave up 1 base and J gave up 0 bases, with 15 bases separating them. The CDR3 has 18 residues. The germline V gene encodes CDR1 SGHTA and CDR2 FQGNSA. The CDR3 DNA follows: TGTGCCAGCAGCTTAGAGCCAGGGGGGAAGGCGAACACCGGGGAGCTGTTTTTT. It specifies CASSLEPGGKANTGELFF.

The V gene is TRBV19, the J gene TRBJ1-1; 7 bases fit TRBD1. There are 19 residues in the CDR3. V lost 4 bases to trimming and J lost 2 bases; unmatched junction nucleotides: 19. Per germline, CDR1 LNHDA and CDR2 SQIVND (reference sequence). For the CDR3, the DNA is TGTGCCAGTAGTACATTCCCCAACAGGGGACGATCCTTTAACACTGAAGCTTTCTTT. It specifies CASSTFPNRGRSFNTEAFF.

The genes are TRBV2 and TRBJ1-1; 8 bases line up with TRBD1. V was clipped by 3 bases and J by 8 bases; unmatched bases: 2. The germline CDR1 and CDR2 sequences are SNHLY and FYNNEI. The CDR3 has 12 residues. The CDR3 loop reads CASSDRTGEAFF. The CDR3 DNA follows: TGTGCCAGCAGTGACCGGACAGGGGAAGCTTTCTTT. Full variable domain (remainder filled in from reference TRBV2 and TRBJ1-1): EPEVTQTPSHQVTQMGQEVILRCVPISNHLYFYWYRQILGQKVEFLVSFYNNEISEKSEIFDDQFSVERPDGSNFTLKIRSTKLEDSAMYFCASSDRTGEAFFGQGTRLTVV.